Following are 20 T cell receptor beta chains from one sample sequenced in a study of T cell repertoires in cytomegalovirus infection. From the reads, TCRdb called clonotypes with MiXCR, one entry per CDR3 protein. The sample shows some 300,000 distinct CDR3 sequences, around 10% of them seen only once. The sequenced sample was PBMCs. The receptors were sampled from a human donor in good health (CMV status not recorded). Some clones in this sample may be carry-over from other donors' samples.

This clonotype was seen ten or more times. The chain links TRBV2 to TRBJ1-5; no reliable D call. CDR1 and CDR2 from the germline V gene are SNHLY and FYNNEI. With 7 bases removed from V and 3 bases from J, the gap between germline ends came to 16 bases. The CDR3 spans 15 residues. CDR3 DNA sequence: TGTGCCAGCAAGTCCTTACCAGAGGTCAATCAGCCCCAGCATTTT. Encoded protein: CASKSLPEVNQPQHF.

In DNA, the CDR3 is TGCAGTGCTAGAGAGCAAACCGGACGGAATACGCAGTATTTT. Translated, it gives CSAREQTGRNTQYF. This chain uses TRBV20-1 with TRBJ2-3, with D uncertain. CDR1 and CDR2 from the germline V gene are DFQATT and SNEGSKA (reference sequence). The CDR3 is 14 residues long. Trimming took 0 bases from V and 7 from J, leaving 14 bases between them.

This clonotype was detected a few times. The CDR3 sequence is CASNNIGSNYGYTF. The CDR3 DNA reads as TGTGCCAGTAACAACATAGGATCAAACTATGGCTACACCTTC. The chain is built from TRBV19 and TRBJ1-2; D is ambiguous. CDR1 and CDR2 (germline): LNHDA, SQIVND (reference sequence). The CDR3 totals 14 residues. Trimming cost V 7 bases and J 2 bases, with 14 bases left between them.

This clonotype was seen repeatedly, ten times or more. The gene calls are TRBV20-1 and TRBJ1-2; no definite D call. The V gene lost 7 bases and the J gene lost 2 bases, with 11 bases spanning the gap. The CDR3 is made up of 12 amino acids. Germline values: CDR1 DFQATT, CDR2 SNEGSKA (reference sequence). CDR3 in DNA: TGCAGTGTATTGAGGGAAAACTATGGCTACACCTTC. Residues: CSVLRENYGYTF.

This clonotype was detected many times. The V gene is TRBV5-5, the J gene TRBJ1-5; D is ambiguous. V lost 4 bases and J 7 bases, leaving 18 bases between the germline ends. Germline V lookup: CDR1 SGHKS, CDR2 YYEKEE (reference sequence). CDR3 length equals 15 residues. The CDR3 reads CASSRFAGAAQPQHF. The CDR3 region has the DNA TGTGCCAGCAGCCGCTTCGCAGGCGCAGCCCAGCCCCAGCATTTT. Looking up the rest from reference TRBV5-5 and TRBJ1-5 gives the full variable domain: DAGVTQSPTHLIKTRGQQVTLRCSPISGHKSVSWYQQVLGQGPQFIFQYYEKEERGRGNFPDRFSARQFPNYSSELNVNALLLGDSALYLCASSRFAGAAQPQHFGDGTRLSIL.

The chain combines TRBV7-2 with TRBJ2-4; D is possibly TRBD1 (5 bases). The germline CDR1 and CDR2 sequences are SGHTA and FQGNSA. The length of the CDR3 is 16 residues. V gave up 3 bases and J gave up 0 bases, with 12 bases separating them. CDR3 nucleotide sequence: TGTGCCAGCAGCTTTCGGACACCTATAGCCAAAAACATTCAGTACTTC. Its protein is CASSFRTPIAKNIQYF.

This clonotype turned up a few times. The chain uses TRBV4-2 and TRBJ1-2; D not certain. The V end was cut by 4 bases, the J end by 4 bases, with 16 bases between. Germline CDR1 LGHNA, CDR2 YNFKEQ. This CDR3 has 15 residues. The CDR3 region is CASSPSEGDLYGYTF. CDR3 sequence (DNA): TGTGCCAGCAGCCCCTCAGAAGGAGACCTCTATGGCTACACCTTC.

At least ten counts were recorded for this clonotype. This chain links TRBV6-6 with TRBJ1-3; the D is unclear. From germline, CDR1 is MNHNY and CDR2 SVGAGI (reference sequence). V lost 0 bases, J lost 2 bases, and 5 bases lay in between. The CDR3 runs 14 residues. CDR3 nucleotides: TGTGCCAGCAGTTACTCTAGGCCTGGAAACACCATATATTTT. This encodes CASSYSRPGNTIYF.

CDR3 sequence reads: CASSTKGLEAFF. CDR3 bases: TGTGCCAGCAGCACCAAAGGTCTAGAAGCTTTCTTT. The chain uses TRBV5-4 and TRBJ1-1; D unresolved. Germline-derived CDR1 and CDR2 are SGHNT and YYREEE (reference sequence). The V end lost 4 bases, the J end lost 8 bases, and 12 bases lay between the germline ends. CDR3 length: 12 residues.

The chain joins TRBV27 to TRBJ2-7; D not resolved. CDR1 is MNHEY and CDR2 is SMNVEV in the germline V gene (reference sequence). Trimming took 6 bases from V and 1 from J, leaving 13 bases between them. This CDR3 comprises 14 residues. In nucleotides, the CDR3 is TGTGCCAGCAGAGGGTCGAAACCGTCCTACGAGCAGTACGTC. Protein product: CASRGSKPSYEQYV.

The V gene is TRBV5-6, the J gene TRBJ1-3; 9 nucleotides match TRBD1. The CDR3 is 17 residues long. Germline assignment: CDR1 SGHDT and CDR2 YYEEEE. The J segment lost 8 bases and the V segment lost 5 bases, leaving 17 bases of the junction unmatched. The CDR3 DNA sequence: TGTGCCAGCAGTTTCATTTCAACCGGGACAGGGACAGACACCATATATTTT. Protein product: CASSFISTGTGTDTIYF.

This clonotype was picked up many times. V is TRBV7-6 and J is TRBJ2-5; 8 positions match TRBD2. Germline V lookup: CDR1 SGHVS, CDR2 FNYEAQ. This CDR3 comprises 16 residues. V lost 3 bases to trimming and J lost 1 base; unmatched junction nucleotides: 7. The chain's CDR3 is CASSLGQRGLQETQYF. The CDR3, as DNA: TGTGCCAGCAGCTTGGGCCAGCGGGGGCTCCAAGAGACCCAGTACTTC.

In its sample, this clonotype was seen many times. The chain links TRBV20-1 to TRBJ1-1; D possibly corresponds to TRBD1 (6 bases). The length of the CDR3 is 15 residues. Per germline, CDR1 DFQATT and CDR2 SNEGSKA (reference sequence). The V gene lost 0 bases and the J gene lost 1 base, with 12 bases spanning the gap. The CDR3 sequence: CSARESGQRNTEAFF. The DNA of the CDR3 is TGCAGTGCTAGAGAATCAGGACAGAGGAACACTGAAGCTTTCTTT.

The table lists this clonotype with many counts. The chain carries TRBV7-9 and TRBJ2-5, with TRBD1 identical over 7 bases. With 5 bases clipped from V and 5 bases from J, the junction kept 17 bases outside the gene matches. The germline CDR1 and CDR2 sequences are SEHNR and FQNEAQ (reference sequence). The CDR3 loop spans 17 amino acids. The CDR3 nucleotides read TGTGCCAGCAGCCCGGGGACAGAGCTACCCTCCGGGGAGACCCAGTACTTC. This codes for CASSPGTELPSGETQYF.

This clonotype came up many times. The chain combines TRBV29-1 with TRBJ1-1, with D possibly TRBD1 on 5 matching bases. The CDR3 extends over 16 amino acids. Germline V CDR1 and CDR2: SQVTM, ANQGSEA. The V end lost 5 bases, the J end lost 0 bases, and 19 bases lay between the germline ends. CDR3: CSVFPIGEAMNTEAFF. CDR3 DNA: TGCAGCGTTTTCCCTATAGGGGAGGCCATGAACACTGAAGCTTTCTTT. Together with reference TRBV29-1 and TRBJ1-1, the CDR3 gives the full variable domain: SAVISQKPSRDICQRGTSLTIQCQVDSQVTMMFWYRQQPGQSLTLIATANQGSEATYESGFVIDKFPISRPNLTFSTLTVSNMSPEDSSIYLCSVFPIGEAMNTEAFFGQGTRLTVV.

Many counts were recorded for this clonotype. The chain is built from TRBV2 and TRBJ2-4; a possible D gene is TRBD2 (7 bases). This CDR3 contains 16 residues. Germline V gene data show CDR1 as SNHLY and CDR2 as FYNNEI. V was pared by 6 bases and J by 3 bases, with 18 bases between. CDR3 sequence reads: CASRDLGGADKNIQYF. The CDR3, as DNA: TGTGCCAGCAGGGACCTGGGGGGGGCTGACAAAAACATTCAGTACTTC.

This clonotype was recorded at least ten times. The J gene is TRBJ2-7, the V gene TRBV7-2, with 11 nucleotides matching TRBD1. Germline-derived CDR1 and CDR2 are SGHTA and FQGNSA. J lost 4 bases, V lost 1 base, and 6 bases had no gene match. The CDR3 covers 16 residues. CDR3 sequence reads: CASSLGPGQGEYEQYF. The CDR3 DNA is TGTGCCAGCAGCTTAGGACCGGGACAGGGGGAATACGAGCAGTACTTC.

In this sample, this clonotype turned up a few times. The chain uses TRBV20-1 and TRBJ2-5; D may be TRBD1 (5 bases). Germline CDR1 is DFQATT and CDR2 is SNEGSKA (reference sequence). CDR3 length: 16 amino acids. The V end was cut by 0 bases, the J end by 3 bases, with 17 bases between. CDR3 nucleotide sequence: TGCAGTGCTAGAGATGGGGCTTCGCCAGAAGAAGAGACCCAGTACTTC. Its protein product is CSARDGASPEEETQYF.

At least ten counts were recorded for this clonotype. V usage is TRBV10-3 and J usage is TRBJ1-4; D is unresolved. Between the trimmed V and J ends, which lost 4 bases and 4 bases, there was a span of 13 bases. The CDR3 is 15 residues long. Germline CDR1 reads ENHRY; CDR2 reads SYGVKD. CDR3 sequence (DNA): TGTGCCATCAGTGTTAACTACGGGCATAATGAAAAACTGTTTTTT. It codes for CAISVNYGHNEKLFF.

On this clonotype itself: A single base separates this from a much larger clone, so it may be a read error. The genes are TRBV29-1 and TRBJ2-1, with 10 bases matching TRBD2. Germline trimming cut 2 bases from V and 7 bases from J; bases unmatched to any gene: 8. CDR1 is SQVTM, CDR2 ANQGSEA, per germline. This CDR3 has 15 residues. The CDR3 bases are TGCAGCGTTGAATCTGGGACTAGCGCCCGGAATGAGCAGTTCTTC. Its protein is CSVESGTSARNEQFF.